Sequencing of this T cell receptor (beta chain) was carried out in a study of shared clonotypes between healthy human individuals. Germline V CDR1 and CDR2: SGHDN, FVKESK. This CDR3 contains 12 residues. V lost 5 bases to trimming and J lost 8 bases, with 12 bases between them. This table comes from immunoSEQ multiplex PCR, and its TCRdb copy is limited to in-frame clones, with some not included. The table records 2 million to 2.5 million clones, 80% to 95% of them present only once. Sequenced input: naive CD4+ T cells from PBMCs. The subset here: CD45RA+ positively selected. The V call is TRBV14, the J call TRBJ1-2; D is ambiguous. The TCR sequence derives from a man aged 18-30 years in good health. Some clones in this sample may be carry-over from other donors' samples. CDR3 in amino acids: CASSYNRGGYTF. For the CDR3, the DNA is TGTGCCAGCAGCTATAACCGCGGGGGCTACACCTTC.